These T cell receptor beta chains were read from a single sample in a study of blood T cell repertoires in COVID-19. Profiling relied on immunoSEQ multiplex PCR, and the TCRdb table lists in-frame clones only, not all of them. This table holds hundreds of thousands of clones, around 90% found once. Sample: PBMCs or T cells enriched from blood (not recorded which). Receptors were obtained from a woman in her 50s with acute COVID-19. Each CDR3 is given with its conserved first and last residue. The order of the fields is V gene, J gene, clone size, D gene, CDR3 DNA, CDR3 protein. A D gene is named only where the DNA matches it firmly. Clone size is given for some rows only: seen once, a few or many times, or a class if the clone is expanded.

TRBV3-1/TRBV3-2	TRBJ2-3	once	TRBD2	TGTGCCAGCAGCCAAAGGACTAGCGGGATATGGGATACGCAGTATTTT	CASSQRTSGIWDTQYF
TRBV6-4	TRBJ1-2	few	NA	TGTGCCAGCAGTGACCGCCCCTTCCAGGGGCTGGGAGGCTACACCTTC	CASSDRPFQGLGGYTF
TRBV19	TRBJ2-2	NA	TRBD1	TGTGCCAGTAGTACCGGGACAGGGGCCACCTCGAACACCGGGGAGCTGTTTTTT	CASSTGTGATSNTGELFF
TRBV7-9	TRBJ2-1	NA	TRBD2	TGTGCCAGCAGCCACCGGACTAGCGGGAGAGGGTGGGGGAATGAGCAGTTCTTC	CASSHRTSGRGWGNEQFF
TRBV27	TRBJ2-5	NA	NA	TGTGCCAGCAGTTTATCATCCACAAAGGGGGAGACCCAGTACTTC	CASSLSSTKGETQYF
TRBV5-1	TRBJ2-7	NA	NA	TGCGCCAGCAGCTTGGAACTCGCTGAGCAGTACTTC	CASSLELAEQYF
TRBV2	TRBJ2-3	NA	NA	TGTGCCAGCAGTCCTGTAGCGTTAAGCACAGATACGCAGTATTTT	CASSPVALSTDTQYF
TRBV29-1	TRBJ2-7	NA	TRBD1	TGCAGCGTTCTTGACAGGGGTTCCTACGAGCAGTACTTC	CSVLDRGSYEQYF
TRBV12-3/TRBV12-4	TRBJ2-4	NA	NA	TGTGCCAGCAGTTTAACTAGAAACATTCAGTACTTC	CASSLTRNIQYF
TRBV29-1	TRBJ2-7	once	NA	TGCAGCGTTGGTAGGCTGAGGAGGGGTTCCTACGAGCAGTACTTC	CSVGRLRRGSYEQYF
TRBV7-2	TRBJ1-2	NA	TRBD1	TGTGCCAGCAGCTCACGGAGACTGACAGGGATCGCCTTC	CASSSRRLTGIAF
TRBV6-5	TRBJ1-6	NA	NA	TGTGCCACCAAAAAAGACTGGGATAATTCACCCCTCCACTTT	CATKKDWDNSPLHF
TRBV5-1	TRBJ2-7	NA	NA	TGCGCCAGCAGCTTCTCTGAGGGCCCCTACGAGCAGTACTTC	CASSFSEGPYEQYF
TRBV7-3	TRBJ2-1	NA	TRBD2	TGTGCCAGCAGCTTTATAGCGGGAGGAGGCAATGAGCAGTTCTTC	CASSFIAGGGNEQFF
TRBV19	TRBJ1-3	once	NA	TGTGCCAGTAGAATACGCTCTGGAAACACCATATATTTT	CASRIRSGNTIYF
TRBV28	TRBJ1-3	once	NA	TGTGCCAGCAGTTTAGGGGGCGGGCAGGGTGTCCGAAACACCATATATTTT	CASSLGGGQGVRNTIYF
TRBV10-3	TRBJ2-7	once	TRBD2	TGTGCCATCAGTGAGGCCGGACTAGGGGCCCGGACTAGCTACTCCTACGAGCAGTACTTC	CAISEAGLGARTSYSYEQYF
TRBV18	TRBJ1-5	NA	NA	TGTGCCAGCTCACCGGGCTCGGGGTACAATCAGCCCCAGCATTTT	CASSPGSGYNQPQHF
TRBV11-1	TRBJ1-4	NA	NA	TGTGCCAGCAGCTCTTGGGCCTCCAATGAAAAACTGTTTTTT	CASSSWASNEKLFF
TRBV9	TRBJ1-6	NA	NA	TGTGCCAGCAGCGTAGCTGAAACGGGATCACCCCTCCACTTT	CASSVAETGSPLHF
TRBV9	TRBJ1-1	NA	TRBD1	TGTGCCAGCAGCGTAGTGGGAGGGACAGGGGTTAACACTGAAGCTTTCTTT	CASSVVGGTGVNTEAFF
TRBV27	TRBJ1-5	NA	TRBD1	TGTGCCAGCACCGCCGGACAGGGGCGGAATCAGCCCCAGCATTTT	CASTAGQGRNQPQHF
TRBV2	TRBJ2-1	NA	NA	TGTGCCAGCAGTGAAGCAGGGTCGACTAGTACCTCCTACAATGAGCAGTTCTTC	CASSEAGSTSTSYNEQFF
TRBV28	TRBJ1-6	few	TRBD1	TGTGCCAGCAGTATTCCCGGGACAGGGGGTTCACCCCTCCACTTT	CASSIPGTGGSPLHF
TRBV4-2	TRBJ1-1	NA	NA	TGTGCCAGCAGCCAAGATGGCCGCGGGAACACTGAAGCTTTCTTT	CASSQDGRGNTEAFF
TRBV25-1	TRBJ2-5	once	NA	TGTGCCAGCAGTGCCCCTCCCCTCGGGGAGACCCAGTACTTC	CASSAPPLGETQYF
TRBV9	TRBJ2-3	NA	TRBD2	TGTGCCAGCAGCCCGGGGAGGGTTGGGACCACAGATACGCAGTATTTT	CASSPGRVGTTDTQYF
TRBV28	TRBJ2-5	NA	NA	TGTGCCAGCAGACCCACAGGGAAAGAGACCCAGTACTTC	CASRPTGKETQYF
TRBV18	TRBJ2-7	NA	NA	TGTGCCAGCTCCTCGGACCCTTCGGGGTACGAGCAGTACTTC	CASSSDPSGYEQYF
TRBV28	TRBJ2-2	NA	NA	TGTGCCAGCAGTTTCCGACAGAACACCGGGGAGCTGTTTTTT	CASSFRQNTGELFF
TRBV3-1/TRBV3-2	TRBJ1-2	NA	TRBD1	TGTGCCAGCAGCCCTCGGGACAGGGGGCTTGGCTACACCTTC	CASSPRDRGLGYTF
TRBV9	TRBJ2-1	NA	NA	TGTGCCAGCAGCGTAGGGGCAGCCCGATCCTACAATGAGCAGTTCTTC	CASSVGAARSYNEQFF
TRBV18	TRBJ1-4	once	NA	TGTGCCAGCTCACCTTTCCAAACAGGGACAACTAATGAAAAACTGTTTTTT	CASSPFQTGTTNEKLFF
TRBV24-1	TRBJ2-1	NA	TRBD2	TGTGCCACCAGTGCACCTAGCGGGAGCATCAATGAGCAGTTCTTC	CATSAPSGSINEQFF
TRBV30	TRBJ2-7	NA	NA	TGTGCCTGGAGTAAAAGAAGGGGTTACACCTACGAGCAGTACTTC	CAWSKRRGYTYEQYF
TRBV5-3	TRBJ2-2	NA	TRBD2	TGTGCCAGAAATCTAGGGACTAGCGGGACCGGGGAGCTGTTTTTT	CARNLGTSGTGELFF
TRBV6-4	TRBJ1-1	NA	NA	TGTGCCAGCAGTGGAGGAACTGAAGCTTTCTTT	CASSGGTEAFF
TRBV2	TRBJ1-2	NA	TRBD1	TGTGCCAGCAGTGAAATGGACAGGCGTCCCTATGGCTACACCTTC	CASSEMDRRPYGYTF
TRBV5-5	TRBJ2-3	NA	NA	TGTGCCAGCAGCCTCCTCGGTACAGATACGCAGTATTTT	CASSLLGTDTQYF
TRBV2	TRBJ2-7	NA	NA	TGTGCCAGCAGGGGGCAGGGATACGAGCAGTACTTC	CASRGQGYEQYF
TRBV4-1	TRBJ2-7	NA	NA	TGCGCCAGCAGCCAAGGCTTAGCGGAGAACTACGAGCAGTACTTC	CASSQGLAENYEQYF
TRBV4-2	TRBJ2-1	NA	TRBD2	TGTGCCAGCAGCCAACCTAGCGGGAGGTCCTACAATGAGCAGTTCTTC	CASSQPSGRSYNEQFF
TRBV5-4	TRBJ1-1	NA	NA	TGTGCCAGCAGCTTGGGAGAAAGGAGGGCTTTCTTT	CASSLGERRAFF
TRBV19	TRBJ2-7	once	TRBD2	TGTGCCAGTAGAAGACTTAAAACCGGGCCCCGAAGGTCGGGACTATTAAACGAGCAGTACTTC	CASRRLKTGPRRSGLLNEQYF
TRBV7-9	TRBJ2-7	NA	NA	TGTGCCAGCAGCTTAGAATGGGGCCGATCCTACGAGCAGTACTTC	CASSLEWGRSYEQYF
TRBV28	TRBJ2-7	NA	TRBD1	TGTGCCAGCACTCAGGGGGTGAGGGAGCAGTACTTC	CASTQGVREQYF
TRBV28	TRBJ1-2	few	TRBD1	TGTGCCAGCAGTTCCCTGTCGGGACAGGGGGCCTATGGCTACACCTTC	CASSSLSGQGAYGYTF